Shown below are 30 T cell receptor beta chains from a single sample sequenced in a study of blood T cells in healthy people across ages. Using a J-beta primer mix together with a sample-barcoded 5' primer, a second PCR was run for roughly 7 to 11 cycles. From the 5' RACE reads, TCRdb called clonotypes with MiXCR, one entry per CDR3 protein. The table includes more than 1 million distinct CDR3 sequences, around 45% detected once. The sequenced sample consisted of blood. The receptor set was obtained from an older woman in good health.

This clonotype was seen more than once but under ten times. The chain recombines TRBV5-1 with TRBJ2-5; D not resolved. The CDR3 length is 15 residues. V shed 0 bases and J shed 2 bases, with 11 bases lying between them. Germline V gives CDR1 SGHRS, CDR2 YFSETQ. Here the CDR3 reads CASSLELGQQETQYF. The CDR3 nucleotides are TGCGCCAGCAGCTTGGAACTTGGGCAGCAAGAGACCCAGTACTTC.

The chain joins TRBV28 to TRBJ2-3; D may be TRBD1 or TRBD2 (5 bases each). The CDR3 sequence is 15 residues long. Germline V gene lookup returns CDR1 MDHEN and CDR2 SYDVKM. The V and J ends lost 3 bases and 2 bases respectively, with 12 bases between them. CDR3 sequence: CASSFIGASTDTQYF. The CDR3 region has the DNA TGTGCCAGCAGTTTCATCGGGGCCTCCACAGATACGCAGTATTTT.

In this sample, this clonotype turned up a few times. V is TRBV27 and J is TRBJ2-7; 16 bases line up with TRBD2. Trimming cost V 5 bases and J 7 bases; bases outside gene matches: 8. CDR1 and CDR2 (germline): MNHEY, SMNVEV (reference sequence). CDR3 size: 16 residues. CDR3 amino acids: CASSTGLAGGFGEQYF. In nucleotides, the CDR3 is TGTGCCAGCAGTACGGGACTAGCGGGAGGGTTCGGGGAGCAGTACTTC.

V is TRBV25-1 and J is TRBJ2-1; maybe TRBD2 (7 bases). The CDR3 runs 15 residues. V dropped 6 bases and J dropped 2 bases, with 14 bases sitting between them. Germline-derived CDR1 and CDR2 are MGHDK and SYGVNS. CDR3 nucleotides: TGTGCCAGCAGAGCAGGGAGGGGGACCTACAATGAGCAGTTCTTC. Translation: CASRAGRGTYNEQFF.

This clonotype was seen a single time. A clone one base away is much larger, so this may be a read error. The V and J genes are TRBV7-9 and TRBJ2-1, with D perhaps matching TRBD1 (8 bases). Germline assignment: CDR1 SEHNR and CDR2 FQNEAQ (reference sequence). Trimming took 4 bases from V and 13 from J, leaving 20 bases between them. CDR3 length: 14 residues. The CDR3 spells CASSYGQGGETQFF. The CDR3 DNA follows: TGTGCCAGCAGCTACGGACAGGGAGGGGAGACCCAGTTCTTC.

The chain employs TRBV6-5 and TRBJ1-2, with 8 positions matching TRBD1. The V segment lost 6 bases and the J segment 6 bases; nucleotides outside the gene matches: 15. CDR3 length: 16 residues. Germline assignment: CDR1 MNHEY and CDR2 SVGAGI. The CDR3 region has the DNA TGTGCCAGCAGCCGTCGGGACAGGTCCTTTGAGGATGGCTACACCTTC. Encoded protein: CASSRRDRSFEDGYTF.

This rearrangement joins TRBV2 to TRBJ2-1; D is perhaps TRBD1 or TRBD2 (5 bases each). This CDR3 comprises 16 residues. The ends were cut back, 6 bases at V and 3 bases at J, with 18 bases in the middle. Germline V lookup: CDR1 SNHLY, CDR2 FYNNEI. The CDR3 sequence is CASRAQVGERYNEQFF. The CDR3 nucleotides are TGTGCCAGCAGAGCCCAGGTGGGGGAGCGCTACAATGAGCAGTTCTTC. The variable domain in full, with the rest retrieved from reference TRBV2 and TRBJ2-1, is EPEVTQTPSHQVTQMGQEVILRCVPISNHLYFYWYRQILGQKVEFLVSFYNNEISEKSEIFDDQFSVERPDGSNFTLKIRSTKLEDSAMYFCASRAQVGERYNEQFFGPGTRLTVL.

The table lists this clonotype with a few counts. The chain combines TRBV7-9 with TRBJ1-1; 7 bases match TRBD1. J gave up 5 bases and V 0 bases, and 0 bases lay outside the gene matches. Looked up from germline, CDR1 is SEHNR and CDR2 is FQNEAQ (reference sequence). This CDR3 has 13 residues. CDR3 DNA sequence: TGTGCCAGCAGCTTAGCGACAGGGACTGAAGCTTTCTTT. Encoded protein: CASSLATGTEAFF. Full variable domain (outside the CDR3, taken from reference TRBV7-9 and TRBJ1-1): DTGVSQNPRHKITKRGQNVTFRCDPISEHNRLYWYRQTLGQGPEFLTYFQNEAQLEKSRLLSDRFSAERPKGSFSTLEIQRTEQGDSAMYLCASSLATGTEAFFGQGTRLTVV.

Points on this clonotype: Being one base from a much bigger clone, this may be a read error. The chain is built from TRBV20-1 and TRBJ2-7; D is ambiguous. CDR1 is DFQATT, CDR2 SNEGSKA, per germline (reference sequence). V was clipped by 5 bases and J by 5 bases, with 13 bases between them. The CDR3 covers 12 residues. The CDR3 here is CSAPDRVDEQYF. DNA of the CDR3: TGCAGTGCTCCGGACCGCGTGGACGAGCAGTACTTC.

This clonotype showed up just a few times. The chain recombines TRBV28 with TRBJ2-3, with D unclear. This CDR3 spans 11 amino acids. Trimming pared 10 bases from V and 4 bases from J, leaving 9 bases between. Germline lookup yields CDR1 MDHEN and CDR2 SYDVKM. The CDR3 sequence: CATSVPDTQYF. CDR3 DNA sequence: TGTGCCACTTCGGTCCCAGATACGCAGTATTTT.

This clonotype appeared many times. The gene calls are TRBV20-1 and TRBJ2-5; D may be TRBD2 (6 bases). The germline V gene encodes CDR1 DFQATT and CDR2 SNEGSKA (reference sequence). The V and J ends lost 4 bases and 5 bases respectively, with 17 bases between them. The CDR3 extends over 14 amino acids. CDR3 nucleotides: TGCAGTGCTACTACGGGAGCAGGTTTCGAGACCCAGTACTTC. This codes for CSATTGAGFETQYF.

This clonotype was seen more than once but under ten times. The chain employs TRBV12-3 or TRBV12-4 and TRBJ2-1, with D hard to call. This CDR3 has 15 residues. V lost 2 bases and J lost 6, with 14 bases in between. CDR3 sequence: CASSLLLSTGNEQFF. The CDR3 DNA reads TGTGCCAGCAGTTTACTGCTCTCGACGGGCAATGAGCAGTTCTTC.

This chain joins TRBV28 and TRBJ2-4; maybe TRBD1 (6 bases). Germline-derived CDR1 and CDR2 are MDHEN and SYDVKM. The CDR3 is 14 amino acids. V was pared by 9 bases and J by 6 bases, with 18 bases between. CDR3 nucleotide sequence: TGTGCCAGTACGGACAGTGGGGTTTCAAACATTCAGTACTTC. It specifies CASTDSGVSNIQYF.

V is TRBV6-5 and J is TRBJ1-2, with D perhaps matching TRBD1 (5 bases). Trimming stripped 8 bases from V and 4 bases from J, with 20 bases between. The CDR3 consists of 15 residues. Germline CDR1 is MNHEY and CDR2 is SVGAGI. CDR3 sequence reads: CASGPGEGLTYGYTF. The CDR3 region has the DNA TGTGCCAGCGGCCCGGGGGAGGGCCTTACCTATGGCTACACCTTC.

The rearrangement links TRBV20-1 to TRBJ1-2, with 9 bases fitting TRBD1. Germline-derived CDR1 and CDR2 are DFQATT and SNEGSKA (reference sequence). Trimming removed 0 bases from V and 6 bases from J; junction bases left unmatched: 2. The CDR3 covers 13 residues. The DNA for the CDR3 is TGCAGTGCTAGAGAAGGACAGGGGAATGGCTACACCTTC. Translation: CSAREGQGNGYTF.

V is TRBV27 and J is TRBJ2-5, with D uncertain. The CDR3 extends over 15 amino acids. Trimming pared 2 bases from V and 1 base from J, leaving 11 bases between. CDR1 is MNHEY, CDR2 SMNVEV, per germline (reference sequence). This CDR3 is CASSLQVSPQETQYF. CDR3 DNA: TGTGCCAGCAGTTTACAGGTTTCCCCCCAAGAGACCCAGTACTTC.

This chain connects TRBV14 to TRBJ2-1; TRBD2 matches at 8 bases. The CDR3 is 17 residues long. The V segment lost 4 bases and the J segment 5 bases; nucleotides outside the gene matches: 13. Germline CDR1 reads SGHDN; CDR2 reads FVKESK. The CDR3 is CASSPPGVAGKDNEQFF. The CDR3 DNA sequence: TGTGCCAGCAGCCCGCCTGGGGTAGCGGGAAAAGACAATGAGCAGTTCTTC.

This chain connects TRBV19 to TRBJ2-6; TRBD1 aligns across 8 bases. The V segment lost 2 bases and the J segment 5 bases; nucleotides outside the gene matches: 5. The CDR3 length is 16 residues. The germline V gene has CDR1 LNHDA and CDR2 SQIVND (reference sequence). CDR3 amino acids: CASSIMQGAWANVLTF. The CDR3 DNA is TGTGCCAGTAGTATAATGCAGGGGGCCTGGGCCAACGTCCTGACTTTC.

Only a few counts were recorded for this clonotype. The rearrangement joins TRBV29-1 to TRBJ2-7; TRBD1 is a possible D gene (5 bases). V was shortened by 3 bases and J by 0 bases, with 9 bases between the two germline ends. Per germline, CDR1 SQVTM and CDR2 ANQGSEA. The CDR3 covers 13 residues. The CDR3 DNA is TGCAGCGTTGAGACAGATAACTCCTACGAGCAGTACTTC. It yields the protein CSVETDNSYEQYF.

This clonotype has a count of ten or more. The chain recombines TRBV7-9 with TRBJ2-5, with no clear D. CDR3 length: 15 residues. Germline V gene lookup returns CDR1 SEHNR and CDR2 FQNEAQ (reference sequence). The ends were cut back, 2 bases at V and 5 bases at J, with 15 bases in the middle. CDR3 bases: TGTGCCAGCAGCTTATCTGGGCCCGGTCGGGAGACCCAGTACTTC. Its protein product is CASSLSGPGRETQYF.

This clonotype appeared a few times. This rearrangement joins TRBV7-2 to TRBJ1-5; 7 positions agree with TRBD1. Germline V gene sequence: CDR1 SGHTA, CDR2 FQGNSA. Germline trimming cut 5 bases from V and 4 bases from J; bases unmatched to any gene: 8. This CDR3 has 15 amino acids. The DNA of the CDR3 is TGTGCCAGCAGCCCAGGGGGGTGGGGGAATCAGCCCCAGCATTTT. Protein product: CASSPGGWGNQPQHF.

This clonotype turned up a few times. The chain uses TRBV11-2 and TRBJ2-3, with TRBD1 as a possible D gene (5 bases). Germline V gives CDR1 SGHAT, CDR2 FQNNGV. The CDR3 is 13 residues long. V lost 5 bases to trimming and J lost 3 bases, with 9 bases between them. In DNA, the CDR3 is TGTGCCAGCAGCCTGGACACTACAGATACGCAGTATTTT. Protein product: CASSLDTTDTQYF.

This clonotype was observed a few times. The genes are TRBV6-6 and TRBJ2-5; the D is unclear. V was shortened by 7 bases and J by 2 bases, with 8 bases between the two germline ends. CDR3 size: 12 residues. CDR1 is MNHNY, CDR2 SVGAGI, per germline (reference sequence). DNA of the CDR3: TGTGCCAGCACTCTCGGGCAAGAGACCCAGTACTTC. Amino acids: CASTLGQETQYF.

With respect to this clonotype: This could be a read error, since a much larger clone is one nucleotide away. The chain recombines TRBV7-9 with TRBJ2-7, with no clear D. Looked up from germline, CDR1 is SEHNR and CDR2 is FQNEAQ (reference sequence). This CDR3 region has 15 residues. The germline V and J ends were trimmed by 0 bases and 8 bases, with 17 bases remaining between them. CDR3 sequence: CASSLAGGRLYKQYF. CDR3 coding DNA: TGTGCCAGCAGCTTAGCGGGCGGCAGGTTATACAAGCAGTACTTC.

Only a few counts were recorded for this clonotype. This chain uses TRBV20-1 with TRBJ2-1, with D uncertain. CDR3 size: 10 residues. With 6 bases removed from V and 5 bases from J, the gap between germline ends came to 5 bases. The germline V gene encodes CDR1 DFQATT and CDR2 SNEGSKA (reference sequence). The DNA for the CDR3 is TGCAGTGCATTTGACAATGAGCAGTTCTTC. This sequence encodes CSAFDNEQFF.

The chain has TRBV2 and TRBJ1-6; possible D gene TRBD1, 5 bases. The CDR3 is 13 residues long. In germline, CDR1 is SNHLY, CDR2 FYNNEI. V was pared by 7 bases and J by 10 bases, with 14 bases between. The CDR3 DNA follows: TGTGCCAGCATCTTGGGACCGGGGTCACCCCTCCACTTT. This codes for CASILGPGSPLHF.

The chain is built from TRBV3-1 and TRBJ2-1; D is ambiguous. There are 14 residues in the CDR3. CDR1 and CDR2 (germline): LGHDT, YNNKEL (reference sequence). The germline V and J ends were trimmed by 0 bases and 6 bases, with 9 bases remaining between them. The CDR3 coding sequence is TGTGCCAGCAGCCAAGAAGAGGCCTCCAATGAGCAGTTCTTC. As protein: CASSQEEASNEQFF.

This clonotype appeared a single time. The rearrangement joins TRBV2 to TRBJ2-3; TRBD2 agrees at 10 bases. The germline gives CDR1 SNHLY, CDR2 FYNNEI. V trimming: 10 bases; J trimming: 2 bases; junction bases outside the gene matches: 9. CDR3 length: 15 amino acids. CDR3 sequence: CAIPGLASVTDTQYF. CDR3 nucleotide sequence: TGTGCCATCCCGGGACTAGCGAGCGTCACAGATACGCAGTATTTT. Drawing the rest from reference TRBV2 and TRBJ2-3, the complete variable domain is EPEVTQTPSHQVTQMGQEVILRCVPISNHLYFYWYRQILGQKVEFLVSFYNNEISEKSEIFDDQFSVERPDGSNFTLKIRSTKLEDSAMYFCAIPGLASVTDTQYFGPGTRLTVL.

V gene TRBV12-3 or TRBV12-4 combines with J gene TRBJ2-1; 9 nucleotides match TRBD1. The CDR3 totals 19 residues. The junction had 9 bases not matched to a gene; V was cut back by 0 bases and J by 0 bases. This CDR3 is CASSLAFGTGIPSYNEQFF. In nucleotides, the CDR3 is TGTGCCAGCAGTTTAGCGTTTGGGACAGGGATACCCTCCTACAATGAGCAGTTCTTC.

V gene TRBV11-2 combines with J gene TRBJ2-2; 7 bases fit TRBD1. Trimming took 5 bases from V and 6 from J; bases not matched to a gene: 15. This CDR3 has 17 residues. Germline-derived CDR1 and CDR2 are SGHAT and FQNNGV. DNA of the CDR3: TGTGCCAGCAGCCCCAAAGGGTACAGGGGCTCCCCCGGGGAGCTGTTTTTT. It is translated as CASSPKGYRGSPGELFF.